This TCR beta chain was sequenced during a study of CXCR3-negative and CXCR3-positive naive CD8 T cells. The authors made the TRB cDNA libraries by 5' RACE using UMI labels. TCRdb derives one entry per CDR3 protein from the 5' RACE reads, leaving out DNA. Its table records some 50,000 distinct CDR3 sequences. Naivety in CD8+ T cells corresponded to a CD45RO-CCR7+CD27+CD95- phenotype. Concerning this clonotype itself: Its antigen is as yet unknown.

Study-wide points: Memory CD8+ cells had much lower diversity, and both naive subsets had comparably high diversity.

The CDR3 consists of 13 residues. Germline values: CDR1 MDHEN, CDR2 SYDVKM. Material: naive CXCR3- CD8+ T cells from blood. The subset is: CD45RO-CCR7+CD27+CD95- naive CD8+ T cells lacking CXCR3 (TNR3-). The TCR sequence derives from a human donor in good health. Some clones in this sample may be carry-over from other donors' samples. The chain employs TRBV28 and TRBJ2-7. The CDR3 sequence is CASSADSPYEQYF. Together with reference TRBV28 and TRBJ2-7, the CDR3 gives the full variable domain: DVKVTQSSRYLVKRTGEKVFLECVQDMDHENMFWYRQDPGLGLRLIYFSYDVKMKEKGDIPEGYSVSREKKERFSLILESASTNQTSMYLCASSADSPYEQYFGPGTRLTVT.